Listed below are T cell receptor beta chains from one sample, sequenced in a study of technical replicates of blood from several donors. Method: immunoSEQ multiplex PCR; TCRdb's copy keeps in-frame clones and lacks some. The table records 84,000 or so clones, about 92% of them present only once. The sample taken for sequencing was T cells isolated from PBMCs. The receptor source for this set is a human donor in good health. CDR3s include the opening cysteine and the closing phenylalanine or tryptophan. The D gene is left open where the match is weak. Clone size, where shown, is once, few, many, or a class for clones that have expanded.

cdr3_nt: TGTGCCAGTAGTGGGAGACTAGCGGGAGCCGGGGAGCTGTTTTTT; cdr3_aa: CASSGRLAGAGELFF; v_call: TRBV19; j_call: TRBJ2-2; d_call: TRBD2; clone_size: .
cdr3_nt: TGTGCCAGCAGTGAAGCCTGGCAGTACGAGCAGTACTTC; cdr3_aa: CASSEAWQYEQYF; v_call: TRBV6-1; j_call: TRBJ2-7; d_call: .; clone_size: .
cdr3_nt: TGCGCCAGCAGCTGGGGGACAGAAAACTATGGCTACACCTTC; cdr3_aa: CASSWGTENYGYTF; v_call: TRBV5-1; j_call: TRBJ1-2; d_call: TRBD1; clone_size: .
cdr3_nt: TGTGCCAGCAGCTTAAGGGGACAGGTGAACTACGAGCAGTACTTC; cdr3_aa: CASSLRGQVNYEQYF; v_call: TRBV11-3; j_call: TRBJ2-7; d_call: TRBD1; clone_size: once
cdr3_nt: TGCGCCAGCGGTTGGGGACAGGGGTCCTACGAGCAGTACTTC; cdr3_aa: CASGWGQGSYEQYF; v_call: TRBV5-1; j_call: TRBJ2-7; d_call: TRBD1; clone_size: .
cdr3_nt: TGTGCTAGTGGTTTGGTATTAACCGGGACTAGCGGGGGAAGCGACGAGCAGTACTTC; cdr3_aa: CASGLVLTGTSGGSDEQYF; v_call: TRBV12-5; j_call: TRBJ2-7; d_call: TRBD2; clone_size: .
cdr3_nt: TGCGCCAGCAGCCGCAGACTAGCGGGAGTAGGCACAGATACGCAGTATTTT; cdr3_aa: CASSRRLAGVGTDTQYF; v_call: TRBV5-1; j_call: TRBJ2-3; d_call: TRBD2; clone_size: .
cdr3_nt: TGTGCCAGCAGTTTAACAGCAACCCTTTCTAACTATGGCTACACCTTC; cdr3_aa: CASSLTATLSNYGYTF; v_call: TRBV27; j_call: TRBJ1-2; d_call: .; clone_size: .
cdr3_nt: TGTGCCAGCAGGGGTCCATCTAGTTCACCCCTCCACTTT; cdr3_aa: CASRGPSSSPLHF; v_call: TRBV2; j_call: TRBJ1-6; d_call: .; clone_size: .
cdr3_nt: TGTGCCAGCAGCTCGACAGGGGGCGGTTCACCCCTCCACTTT; cdr3_aa: CASSSTGGGSPLHF; v_call: TRBV7-9; j_call: TRBJ1-6; d_call: TRBD1; clone_size: .
cdr3_nt: TGTGCCAGCAGCCAGGGACTAGCGGGAGCCCCCACCGGGGAGCTGTTTTTT; cdr3_aa: CASSQGLAGAPTGELFF; v_call: TRBV5-4; j_call: TRBJ2-2; d_call: TRBD2; clone_size: .
cdr3_nt: TGTGCCAGCAGCCGAGGACAGGGGAATGGCTACACCTTC; cdr3_aa: CASSRGQGNGYTF; v_call: TRBV11-3; j_call: TRBJ1-2; d_call: TRBD1; clone_size: .
cdr3_nt: TGTGCCTGTCCGGGACTAGCGGGAGATGAGCAGTTCTTC; cdr3_aa: CACPGLAGDEQFF; v_call: TRBV30; j_call: TRBJ2-1; d_call: TRBD2; clone_size: .
cdr3_nt: TGTGCCAGCAGTACGACAGGGGGCGCCTCCGGAAACACCATATATTTT; cdr3_aa: CASSTTGGASGNTIYF; v_call: TRBV28; j_call: TRBJ1-3; d_call: TRBD1; clone_size: .
cdr3_nt: TGTGCCAGCAGCTTAGCCCCGACAGGGGACTATGGCTACACCTTC; cdr3_aa: CASSLAPTGDYGYTF; v_call: TRBV7-8; j_call: TRBJ1-2; d_call: TRBD1; clone_size: once
cdr3_nt: TGTGCCACCAGCAGAGACCGGGCCCTCCTAGGGGACACTGAAGCTTTCTTT; cdr3_aa: CATSRDRALLGDTEAFF; v_call: TRBV15; j_call: TRBJ1-1; d_call: .; clone_size: .
cdr3_nt: TGCGCCAGCAGCCATCAACGGGACTCCCTATCGACCAATACGCAGTATTTT; cdr3_aa: CASSHQRDSLSTNTQYF; v_call: TRBV4-1; j_call: TRBJ2-3; d_call: .; clone_size: .
cdr3_nt: TGTGCCAGTTACCGGGGGGGCTCCTACAATGAGCAGTTCTTC; cdr3_aa: CASYRGGSYNEQFF; v_call: TRBV6-5; j_call: TRBJ2-1; d_call: TRBD2; clone_size: .
cdr3_nt: TGTGCCAGCAGCTTGTCTCCTCTTAGCTCCTATAATTCACCCCTCCACTTT; cdr3_aa: CASSLSPLSSYNSPLHF; v_call: TRBV11-2; j_call: TRBJ1-6; d_call: .; clone_size: .
cdr3_nt: TGCAGCGTTGAACCCAGCCAAGAGACCCAGTACTTC; cdr3_aa: CSVEPSQETQYF; v_call: TRBV29-1; j_call: TRBJ2-5; d_call: .; clone_size: .
cdr3_nt: TGTGCCTCGGAACACTATGGGTACAATGAGCAGTTCTTC; cdr3_aa: CASEHYGYNEQFF; v_call: TRBV30; j_call: TRBJ2-1; d_call: .; clone_size: .
cdr3_nt: TGTGCCACAAAGACAGGGGTCGGCTACACCTTC; cdr3_aa: CATKTGVGYTF; v_call: TRBV19; j_call: TRBJ1-2; d_call: TRBD1; clone_size: .
cdr3_nt: TGTGCCAGCAGCTCGATGGGCCCTGAGCAGTTCTTC; cdr3_aa: CASSSMGPEQFF; v_call: TRBV2; j_call: TRBJ2-1; d_call: .; clone_size: .
cdr3_nt: TGTGCCAGTAGTATTAGTATTAATTCACCCCTCCACTTT; cdr3_aa: CASSISINSPLHF; v_call: TRBV19; j_call: TRBJ1-6; d_call: .; clone_size: few
cdr3_nt: TGTGCCAGCAGCTTCCCGGGACTAGTGAGCACCGGGGAGCTGTTTTTT; cdr3_aa: CASSFPGLVSTGELFF; v_call: TRBV5-5; j_call: TRBJ2-2; d_call: TRBD2; clone_size: .
cdr3_nt: TGCGCCAGCAGCCCCCAGGGGCAGATCCCGAACACTGAAGCTTTCTTT; cdr3_aa: CASSPQGQIPNTEAFF; v_call: TRBV5-1; j_call: TRBJ1-1; d_call: .; clone_size: .
cdr3_nt: TGCAGCGTTTATGGGGCACAAGAGACCCAGTACTTC; cdr3_aa: CSVYGAQETQYF; v_call: TRBV29-1; j_call: TRBJ2-5; d_call: .; clone_size: .
cdr3_nt: TGTGCCAGCAGCAGTAGCGGGAGCTTCTGGACCGGGGAGCTGTTTTTT; cdr3_aa: CASSSSGSFWTGELFF; v_call: TRBV13; j_call: TRBJ2-2; d_call: TRBD2; clone_size: .
cdr3_nt: TGTGCCAGCAGCTCCCCGGAGGCCCCGAAGGCAGATACGCAGTATTTT; cdr3_aa: CASSSPEAPKADTQYF; v_call: TRBV11-2; j_call: TRBJ2-3; d_call: .; clone_size: .
cdr3_nt: TGTGCCAGCAGCTTAGCCTCCTATGGGGCAGCTAACTATGGCTACACCTTC; cdr3_aa: CASSLASYGAANYGYTF; v_call: TRBV11-2; j_call: TRBJ1-2; d_call: .; clone_size: .
cdr3_nt: TGTGCCAGCAGTGAACTCTGGGGACAGGTCTCCAATGAGCAGTTCTTC; cdr3_aa: CASSELWGQVSNEQFF; v_call: TRBV6-1; j_call: TRBJ2-1; d_call: TRBD1; clone_size: once
cdr3_nt: TGTGCCAGCAGCCCGGGACAGAACTCTGGAAACACCATATATTTT; cdr3_aa: CASSPGQNSGNTIYF; v_call: TRBV7-6; j_call: TRBJ1-3; d_call: TRBD1; clone_size: .
cdr3_nt: TGTGCCAGCAGTCCACGACAGGGGGGAACTGAAGCTTTCTTT; cdr3_aa: CASSPRQGGTEAFF; v_call: TRBV6-1; j_call: TRBJ1-1; d_call: TRBD1; clone_size: .
cdr3_nt: TGTGCCAGCAGCCCGGACAGGGTAGGAAACACCATATATTTT; cdr3_aa: CASSPDRVGNTIYF; v_call: TRBV11-2; j_call: TRBJ1-3; d_call: TRBD1; clone_size: .
cdr3_nt: TGTGCCAGCAGTTCTGGGACTAGCGGGAGTTTTAATGAGCAGTTCTTC; cdr3_aa: CASSSGTSGSFNEQFF; v_call: TRBV27; j_call: TRBJ2-1; d_call: TRBD2; clone_size: .
cdr3_nt: TGTGCCAGCAGTTACGACAGGGGGAACACTGAAGCTTTCTTT; cdr3_aa: CASSYDRGNTEAFF; v_call: TRBV6-4; j_call: TRBJ1-1; d_call: TRBD1; clone_size: .
cdr3_nt: TGTGCCAGCAGTTACGACTTGACAGGGGCCCGCTCCTACGAGCAGTACTTC; cdr3_aa: CASSYDLTGARSYEQYF; v_call: TRBV28; j_call: TRBJ2-7; d_call: TRBD1; clone_size: .
cdr3_nt: TGTGCCAGCTCACCCCAAAGACAGGGGGTGACCGAGCCCCAGCATTTT; cdr3_aa: CASSPQRQGVTEPQHF; v_call: TRBV18; j_call: TRBJ1-5; d_call: TRBD1; clone_size: .
cdr3_nt: TGTGCCAGTAGTATAGTGGAGGTGTTGGGCACTGAAGCTTTCTTT; cdr3_aa: CASSIVEVLGTEAFF; v_call: TRBV19; j_call: TRBJ1-1; d_call: .; clone_size: once
cdr3_nt: TGCGCCAGCAGCCAAGAAAGGAGCCTCTATGGCTACACCTTC; cdr3_aa: CASSQERSLYGYTF; v_call: TRBV4-1; j_call: TRBJ1-2; d_call: .; clone_size: .
cdr3_nt: TGTGCCAGCAGCTTTACAGGAGTAAGGGAAAAACTGTTTTTT; cdr3_aa: CASSFTGVREKLFF; v_call: TRBV27; j_call: TRBJ1-4; d_call: .; clone_size: .
cdr3_nt: TGTGCCAGCAGGCATAATACCGCCGGACAGGATACGCAGTATTTT; cdr3_aa: CASRHNTAGQDTQYF; v_call: TRBV7-9; j_call: TRBJ2-3; d_call: .; clone_size: .
cdr3_nt: TGTGCCAGCAGTCAACCGGGACAGGTTCTCTCTGAAGCTTTCTTT; cdr3_aa: CASSQPGQVLSEAFF; v_call: TRBV6-5; j_call: TRBJ1-1; d_call: TRBD1; clone_size: .
cdr3_nt: TGTGCCAGCAGCCCGGGACAGGGGGCTGGTGAAGCTTTCTTT; cdr3_aa: CASSPGQGAGEAFF; v_call: TRBV9; j_call: TRBJ1-1; d_call: TRBD1; clone_size: .
cdr3_nt: TGTGCCAGCAGCCCTCGTATTACTACAGGGACAGATACGCAGTATTTT; cdr3_aa: CASSPRITTGTDTQYF; v_call: TRBV7-6; j_call: TRBJ2-3; d_call: .; clone_size: .
cdr3_nt: TGCGCCAGCAGCTTGGCCGGGGAGCTTTACTATGGCTACACCTTC; cdr3_aa: CASSLAGELYYGYTF; v_call: TRBV5-1; j_call: TRBJ1-2; d_call: .; clone_size: .